This T cell receptor (beta chain) was found in a study of CD8 T cells in ankylosing spondylitis. Concerning this clonotype itself: Its antigen is still unknown.

Study outcomes and limitations: Relatively scarce in peripheral blood, disease-linked clones were CD8+. Reportedly, disease-linked clones are significantly enriched in ankylosing spondylitis patients' matched synovial fluid. In ankylosing spondylitis blood, a motif of roughly eight highly homologous TCR beta variants appeared characteristic.

MiXCR, applied by TCRdb to the 5' RACE reads, yields one record per CDR3 protein. The sample has 25,000 to 35,000 distinct CDR3 sequences, around 14% seen once. The TCR originated in a male donor with ankylosing spondylitis or in good health (not recorded which). Sequenced input: blood.

In nucleotides, the CDR3 is TGCAGTGCCCCCCTGGGGGGGAAGAGCGGGGGGGAGCTGTTTTTT. Its protein is CSAPLGGKSGGELFF. The chain combines TRBV20-1 with TRBJ2-2; TRBD2 matches 7 bases. CDR1 and CDR2 (germline): DFQATT, SNEGSKA (reference sequence). Trimming removed 6 bases from V and 8 bases from J; junction bases left unmatched: 15. The CDR3 totals 15 residues.